This entry lists 2 T cell receptor beta chains sequenced from one sample in a study of CD8 T cells in ankylosing spondylitis. Each CDR3 protein is one row after TCRdb ran MiXCR on the 5' RACE reads. Counted here are 200,000 to 250,000 distinct CDR3 sequences, about 10% occurring once; the ten biggest clones make up roughly 2.5%. The material sequenced was blood, either unsorted or a sorted T cell fraction (not recorded which). Receptors were obtained from a male donor with ankylosing spondylitis or in good health (not recorded which).

This clonotype was seen only a few times. The rearrangement joins TRBV18 to TRBJ2-1; D possibly corresponds to TRBD1 (6 bases). Per germline, CDR1 KGHSH and CDR2 LQKENI. Trimming left V 3 bases short and J 7 bases short, with 10 bases between. This CDR3 has 13 residues. This CDR3 is CASSPRQANEQFF. CDR3 coding DNA: TGTGCCAGCTCACCGCGACAGGCAAATGAGCAGTTCTTC. Full variable domain (remainder filled in from reference TRBV18 and TRBJ2-1): NAGVMQNPRHLVRRRGQEARLRCSPMKGHSHVYWYRQLPEEGLKFMVYLQKENIIDESGMPKERFSAEFPKEGPSILRIQQVVRGDSAAYFCASSPRQANEQFFGPGTRLTVL.

This clonotype has at least ten counts. This sequence joins TRBV5-1 and TRBJ1-3; D is possibly TRBD1 (5 bases). This CDR3 has 15 amino acids. CDR1 SGHRS and CDR2 YFSETQ come from the germline V gene. Deletions cut 6 bases from V and 0 bases from J, with 13 bases between. The DNA for the CDR3 is TGCGCCAGCACCATGGACGGGGGCTCTGGAAACACCATATATTTT. It translates to CASTMDGGSGNTIYF.